The rows below give T cell receptor beta chains drawn from one sample of a study of cytomegalovirus exposure and HLA in healthy donors. This table comes from immunoSEQ multiplex PCR, and its TCRdb copy is limited to in-frame clones, with some not included. This sample has some 250,000 clones, with 75% to 90% found just once. Sequencing was performed on PBMCs. These receptors all stem from a woman aged 25 to 39 in good health and CMV-seropositive. CDR3s include the opening cysteine and the closing phenylalanine or tryptophan. The order of the fields is D gene, clone size, J gene, V gene, CDR3 protein, CDR3 DNA. A D gene is named only where the DNA matches it firmly. Size tells how often a clone was seen (once, few, many) or the class of an expanded clone, and some rows leave it out.

D gene: NA
clone size: few
J gene: TRBJ1-2
V gene: TRBV27
CDR3 protein: CASTPGGPYGYTF
CDR3 DNA: TGTGCCAGCACCCCGGGGGGGCCCTATGGCTACACCTTC

D gene: NA
clone size: NA
J gene: TRBJ2-1
V gene: TRBV14
CDR3 protein: CASSQGRGNRVSEQFF
CDR3 DNA: TGTGCCAGCAGCCAAGGGCGCGGGAACCGGGTTTCTGAGCAGTTCTTC

D gene: NA
clone size: NA
J gene: TRBJ1-2
V gene: TRBV19
CDR3 protein: CASSIQGSYGYTF
CDR3 DNA: TGTGCCAGTAGTATTCAGGGAAGTTATGGCTACACCTTC

D gene: NA
clone size: NA
J gene: TRBJ2-7
V gene: TRBV19
CDR3 protein: CASRAGAYEQYF
CDR3 DNA: TGTGCCAGTCGAGCAGGGGCCTACGAGCAGTACTTC

D gene: NA
clone size: few
J gene: TRBJ2-7
V gene: TRBV30
CDR3 protein: CAWRSGAYEQYF
CDR3 DNA: TGTGCCTGGAGGAGCGGAGCCTACGAGCAGTACTTC

D gene: NA
clone size: NA
J gene: TRBJ2-2
V gene: TRBV6-5
CDR3 protein: CASSGGLNTGELFF
CDR3 DNA: TGTGCCAGCAGTGGTGGTCTAAACACCGGGGAGCTGTTTTTT

D gene: NA
clone size: NA
J gene: TRBJ2-7
V gene: TRBV5-4
CDR3 protein: CASSFGNSVTYEQYF
CDR3 DNA: TGTGCCAGCAGCTTCGGGAATTCGGTTACCTACGAGCAGTACTTC

D gene: NA
clone size: NA
J gene: TRBJ2-1
V gene: TRBV21-1
CDR3 protein: CASSLLRNEQFF
CDR3 DNA: TGTGCCAGCAGCCTCCTACGAAATGAGCAGTTCTTC

D gene: NA
clone size: NA
J gene: TRBJ2-7
V gene: TRBV15
CDR3 protein: CATSGLQGNLYEQYF
CDR3 DNA: TGTGCCACCAGCGGGTTACAGGGCAATCTTTACGAGCAGTACTTC

D gene: NA
clone size: NA
J gene: TRBJ2-7
V gene: TRBV29-1
CDR3 protein: CSVEGSQRQYF
CDR3 DNA: TGCAGCGTTGAAGGAAGTCAGCGGCAGTACTTC

D gene: TRBD2
clone size: once
J gene: TRBJ2-7
V gene: TRBV27
CDR3 protein: CASSPGQGSGRAYEQYF
CDR3 DNA: TGTGCCAGCAGCCCGGGACAGGGTAGCGGGAGGGCCTACGAGCAGTACTTC

D gene: TRBD2
clone size: NA
J gene: TRBJ2-1
V gene: TRBV6-1
CDR3 protein: CASRVGLAGYNEQFF
CDR3 DNA: TGTGCCAGCAGGGTTGGACTAGCGGGATACAATGAGCAGTTCTTC

D gene: TRBD1
clone size: NA
J gene: TRBJ2-7
V gene: TRBV7-3
CDR3 protein: CASSPGPGQGAYEQYF
CDR3 DNA: TGTGCCAGCAGCCCGGGCCCGGGACAGGGGGCCTACGAGCAGTACTTC

D gene: TRBD2
clone size: NA
J gene: TRBJ2-3
V gene: TRBV6-4
CDR3 protein: CASSDSSGRADTQYF
CDR3 DNA: TGTGCCAGCAGTGACTCTAGCGGGAGGGCCGATACGCAGTATTTT

D gene: TRBD1
clone size: NA
J gene: TRBJ1-1
V gene: TRBV19
CDR3 protein: CASSQGATEAFF
CDR3 DNA: TGTGCCAGTAGTCAGGGGGCCACTGAAGCTTTCTTT

D gene: NA
clone size: NA
J gene: TRBJ1-5
V gene: TRBV11-3
CDR3 protein: CASSDLMGHDSNQPQHF
CDR3 DNA: TGTGCCAGCAGCGACCTTATGGGGCATGATAGCAATCAGCCCCAGCATTTT

D gene: TRBD1
clone size: once
J gene: TRBJ2-7
V gene: TRBV27
CDR3 protein: CASSSGDREQYF
CDR3 DNA: TGTGCCAGCAGTTCCGGGGACAGGGAGCAGTACTTC

D gene: TRBD2
clone size: NA
J gene: TRBJ2-7
V gene: TRBV7-2
CDR3 protein: CASSLRLAVYEQYF
CDR3 DNA: TGTGCCAGCAGCTTACGACTAGCAGTCTACGAGCAGTACTTC

D gene: TRBD2
clone size: NA
J gene: TRBJ2-4
V gene: TRBV11-2
CDR3 protein: CASSLDLTSGIGIDIQYF
CDR3 DNA: TGTGCCAGCAGCTTAGATCTGACTAGCGGGATCGGTATAGACATTCAGTACTTC

D gene: TRBD2
clone size: few
J gene: TRBJ2-3
V gene: TRBV19
CDR3 protein: CASSQTSGRATDTQYF
CDR3 DNA: TGTGCCAGTAGCCAGACTAGCGGGAGGGCCACAGATACGCAGTATTTT

D gene: NA
clone size: NA
J gene: TRBJ1-4
V gene: TRBV5-1
CDR3 protein: CASSPDGLYEKLFF
CDR3 DNA: TGCGCCAGCAGCCCGGACGGACTATATGAAAAACTGTTTTTT

D gene: TRBD2
clone size: NA
J gene: TRBJ2-7
V gene: TRBV12-5
CDR3 protein: CASGSPGERGTYEQYF
CDR3 DNA: TGTGCTAGTGGCTCACCCGGGGAGCGGGGGACCTACGAGCAGTACTTC

D gene: NA
clone size: few
J gene: TRBJ1-1
V gene: TRBV6-4
CDR3 protein: CASSEAGHTEAFF
CDR3 DNA: TGTGCCAGCAGTGAGGCAGGGCACACTGAAGCTTTCTTT

D gene: TRBD2
clone size: NA
J gene: TRBJ2-1
V gene: TRBV2
CDR3 protein: CASSEWGLAANNEQFF
CDR3 DNA: TGTGCCAGCAGTGAATGGGGACTAGCGGCAAACAATGAGCAGTTCTTC

D gene: TRBD2
clone size: once
J gene: TRBJ2-7
V gene: TRBV2
CDR3 protein: CASSQTSGGTYEQYF
CDR3 DNA: TGTGCCAGCAGTCAGACTAGCGGGGGTACCTACGAGCAGTACTTC

D gene: TRBD2
clone size: NA
J gene: TRBJ2-3
V gene: TRBV13
CDR3 protein: CASSPSLRTSLSDTQYF
CDR3 DNA: TGTGCCAGCAGCCCCTCGCTCCGGACTAGCTTGTCAGATACGCAGTATTTT

D gene: NA
clone size: NA
J gene: TRBJ1-2
V gene: TRBV29-1
CDR3 protein: CSVTDPVGGSNYGYTF
CDR3 DNA: TGCAGCGTTACGGATCCGGTGGGGGGGAGTAACTATGGCTACACCTTC

D gene: TRBD1
clone size: NA
J gene: TRBJ2-1
V gene: TRBV2
CDR3 protein: CASRVRDRGIREQFF
CDR3 DNA: TGTGCCAGCAGGGTCCGGGACAGGGGTATTAGGGAGCAGTTCTTC

D gene: NA
clone size: NA
J gene: TRBJ2-1
V gene: TRBV11-3
CDR3 protein: CASRPTLRGFINEQFF
CDR3 DNA: TGTGCCAGCAGACCCACTCTTCGGGGGTTTATCAATGAGCAGTTCTTC

D gene: NA
clone size: NA
J gene: TRBJ2-2
V gene: TRBV5-1
CDR3 protein: CASSLTVGTGELFF
CDR3 DNA: TGCGCCAGCAGCTTGACAGTTGGGACCGGGGAGCTGTTTTTT